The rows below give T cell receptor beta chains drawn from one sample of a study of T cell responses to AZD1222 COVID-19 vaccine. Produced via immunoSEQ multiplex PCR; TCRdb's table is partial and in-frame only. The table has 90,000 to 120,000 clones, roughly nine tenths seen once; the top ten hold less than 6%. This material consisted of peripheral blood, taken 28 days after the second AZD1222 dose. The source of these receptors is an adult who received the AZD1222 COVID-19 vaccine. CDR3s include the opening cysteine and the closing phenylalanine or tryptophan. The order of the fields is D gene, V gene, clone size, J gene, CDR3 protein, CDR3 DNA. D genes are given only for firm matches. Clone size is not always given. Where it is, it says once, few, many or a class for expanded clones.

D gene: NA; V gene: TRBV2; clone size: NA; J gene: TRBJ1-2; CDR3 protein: CASRAVGGDGYTF; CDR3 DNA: TGTGCCAGCAGGGCCGTGGGGGGTGATGGCTACACCTTC
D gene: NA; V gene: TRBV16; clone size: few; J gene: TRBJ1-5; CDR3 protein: CASSQSSGSNQPQHF; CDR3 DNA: TGTGCCAGCAGCCAATCGTCAGGGAGCAATCAGCCCCAGCATTTT
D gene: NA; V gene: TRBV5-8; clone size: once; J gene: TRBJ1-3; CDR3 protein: CASSQTGAGNTIYF; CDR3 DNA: TGTGCCAGCAGCCAAACAGGTGCAGGAAACACCATATATTTT
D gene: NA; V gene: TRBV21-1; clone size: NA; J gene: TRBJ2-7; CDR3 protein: CASSISNRGTHEQYF; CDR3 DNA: TGTGCCAGCAGCATTTCAAACAGGGGGACCCACGAGCAGTACTTC
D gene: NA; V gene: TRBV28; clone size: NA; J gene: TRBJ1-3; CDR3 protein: CASSPGPAGNTIYF; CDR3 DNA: TGTGCCAGCAGTCCGGGCCCTGCCGGGAACACCATATATTTT
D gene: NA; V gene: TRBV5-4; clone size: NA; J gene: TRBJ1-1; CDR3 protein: CASSLHRGWVNTEAFF; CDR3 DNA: TGTGCCAGCAGCTTGCACCGGGGGTGGGTAAACACTGAAGCTTTCTTT
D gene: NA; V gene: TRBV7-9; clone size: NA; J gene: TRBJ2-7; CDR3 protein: CASTPAWGYEQYF; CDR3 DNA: TGTGCCAGCACCCCGGCGTGGGGCTACGAGCAGTACTTC
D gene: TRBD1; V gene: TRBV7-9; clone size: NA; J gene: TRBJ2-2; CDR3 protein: CASSLYGTGMAGELFF; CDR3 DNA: TGTGCCAGCAGCTTATACGGGACAGGGATGGCCGGGGAGCTGTTTTTT
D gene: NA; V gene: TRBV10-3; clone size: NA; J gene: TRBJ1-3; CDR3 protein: CAISESGLFSGNTIYF; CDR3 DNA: TGTGCCATCAGTGAGTCGGGACTATTCTCTGGAAACACCATATATTTT
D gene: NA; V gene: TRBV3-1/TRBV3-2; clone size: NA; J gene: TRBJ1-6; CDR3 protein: CASSQPGQSSYNSPLHF; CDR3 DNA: TGTGCCAGCAGCCAACCCGGACAGAGCTCCTATAATTCACCCCTCCACTTT
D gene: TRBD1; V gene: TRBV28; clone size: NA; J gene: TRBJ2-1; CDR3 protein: CASSLTGTAVEQFF; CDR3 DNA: TGTGCCAGCAGTCTGACAGGGACAGCTGTCGAGCAGTTCTTC
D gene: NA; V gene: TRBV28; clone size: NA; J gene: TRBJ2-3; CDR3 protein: CASSLTQGTDTQYF; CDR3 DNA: TGTGCCAGCAGTTTAACTCAGGGCACAGATACGCAGTATTTT
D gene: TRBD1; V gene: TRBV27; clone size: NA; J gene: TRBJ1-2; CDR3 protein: CASSFGTGGSHTF; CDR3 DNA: TGTGCCAGCAGTTTTGGTACAGGGGGTTCCCACACCTTC
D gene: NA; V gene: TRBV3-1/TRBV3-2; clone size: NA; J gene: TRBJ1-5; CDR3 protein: CASSQAAGNQPQHF; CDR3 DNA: TGTGCCAGCAGCCAAGCTGCTGGCAATCAGCCCCAGCATTTT
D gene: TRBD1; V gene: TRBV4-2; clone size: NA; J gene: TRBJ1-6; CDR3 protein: CASSPDRGRLDSPLHF; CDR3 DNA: TGTGCCAGCAGCCCAGACAGGGGGCGCTTAGATTCACCCCTCCACTTT